The present T cell receptor (beta chain) was sequenced within a study of shared clonotypes between healthy human individuals. TCRdb's table, derived via immunoSEQ multiplex PCR, lists solely in-frame clones and lacks some. The sample includes approximately 480,000 clones, roughly 85% of them seen just once. The CDR3 sequence is 15 residues long. The V and J ends lost 4 bases and 6 bases, in that order; junction bases with no gene match: 11. CDR1 SGHNT and CDR2 YYREEE come from the germline V gene (reference sequence). The chain carries TRBV5-4 and TRBJ2-3; 7 nucleotides match TRBD2. The sample comprised PBMCs. The source is a woman between 40 and 50 years old in good health. Some clones in this sample may be carry-over from other donors' samples. CDR3 bases: TGTGCCAGCAGCCCCGGGACTATTAGAGCGGATACGCAGTATTTT. Translated: CASSPGTIRADTQYF.